This paragraph covers one TCR beta chain sequence. Libraries were prepared by immunoSEQ multiplex PCR; TCRdb keeps only in-frame clonotypes and omits some of them. In the table there are 60,000 to 70,000 clones, around 86% of which are singletons. There are 16 residues in the CDR3. V gave up 1 base and J gave up 3 bases, with 16 bases separating them. The germline CDR1 and CDR2 sequences are SGHAT and FQNNGV. The entry originates in a study of OX40 agonist ivuxolimab in advanced cancers. Study context: A mean age of about 59 years, range roughly 20 to 90, was recorded, and 82.7% were male.

The receptor's source is an adult with an advanced solid tumor such as melanoma, head and neck, liver or kidney cancer. Material: CD4+ or CD8+ T cells sorted from blood, obtained in a trial of the OX40 agonist ivuxolimab. The V call is TRBV11-2, the J call TRBJ2-7; the D is unclear. The CDR3 region is CASSLVSRRFNYEQYF. Here the CDR3 DNA reads TGTGCCAGCAGCTTAGTCTCCAGGAGATTTAACTACGAGCAGTACTTC.